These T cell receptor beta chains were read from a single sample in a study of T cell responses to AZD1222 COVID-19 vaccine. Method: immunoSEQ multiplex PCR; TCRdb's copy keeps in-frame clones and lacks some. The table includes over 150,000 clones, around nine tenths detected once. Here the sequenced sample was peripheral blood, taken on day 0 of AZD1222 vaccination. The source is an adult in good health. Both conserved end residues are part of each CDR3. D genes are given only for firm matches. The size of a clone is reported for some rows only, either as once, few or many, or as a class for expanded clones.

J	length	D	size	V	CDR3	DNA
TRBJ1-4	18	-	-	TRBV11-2	CASSLERGRWHKGEKLFF	TGTGCCAGCAGCCTAGAGAGGGGACGGTGGCATAAGGGTGAAAAACTGTTTTTT
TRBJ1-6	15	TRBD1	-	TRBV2	CASSELGQGNSPLHF	TGTGCCAGCAGTGAATTGGGACAGGGAAATTCACCCCTCCACTTT
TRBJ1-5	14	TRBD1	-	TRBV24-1	CATIETGGTQPQHF	TGTGCCACCATCGAGACAGGGGGCACTCAGCCCCAGCATTTT
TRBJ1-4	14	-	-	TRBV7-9	CASSPGVAEEKLFF	TGTGCCAGCAGCCCGGGTGTAGCGGAAGAAAAACTGTTTTTT
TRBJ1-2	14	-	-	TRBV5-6	CASSRITGIGDTTF	TGTGCCAGCAGCCGGATTACCGGGATTGGGGATACCACCTTC
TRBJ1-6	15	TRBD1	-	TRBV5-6	CASSLAWDRASPLHF	TGTGCCAGCAGCTTGGCTTGGGACAGGGCTTCACCCCTCCACTTT
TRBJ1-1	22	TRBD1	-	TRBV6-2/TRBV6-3	CASSHEGPTGEGVGGMNTEAFF	TGTGCCAGCAGCCACGAAGGGCCTACAGGGGAAGGGGTAGGGGGAATGAACACTGAAGCTTTCTTT
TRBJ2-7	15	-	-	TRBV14	CASSQEVIPGYEQYF	TGTGCCAGCAGCCAAGAAGTAATACCGGGCTACGAGCAGTACTTC
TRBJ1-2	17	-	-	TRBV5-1	CASSLGSGFRETLGYTF	TGCGCCAGCAGCTTGGGATCGGGGTTCCGCGAGACCCTCGGCTACACCTTC
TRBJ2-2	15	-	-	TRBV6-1	CASSEGWANTGELFF	TGTGCCAGCAGTGAAGGTTGGGCCAACACCGGGGAGCTGTTTTTT
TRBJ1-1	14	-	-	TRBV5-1	CASSLVGTGTEAFF	TGCGCCAGCAGCTTAGTCGGGACTGGGACTGAAGCTTTCTTT
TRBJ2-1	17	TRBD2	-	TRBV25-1	CASMGLAGGSSYNEQFF	TGTGCCAGCATGGGACTAGCGGGAGGGAGCTCCTACAATGAGCAGTTCTTC
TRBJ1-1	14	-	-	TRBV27	CASSLFGGTGEAFF	TGTGCCAGCAGTTTATTCGGGGGAACTGGTGAAGCTTTCTTT
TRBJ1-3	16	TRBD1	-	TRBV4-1	CASSQRPGTVEDPIYF	TGCGCCAGCAGCCAAAGACCGGGGACAGTAGAAGATCCCATATATTTT
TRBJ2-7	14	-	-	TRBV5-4	CASSPRTASYEQYF	TGTGCCAGCAGCCCCAGGACAGCCTCCTACGAGCAGTACTTC
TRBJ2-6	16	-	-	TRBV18	CASSPTRGPGANVLTF	TGTGCCAGCTCACCTACAAGGGGTCCTGGGGCCAACGTCCTGACTTTC
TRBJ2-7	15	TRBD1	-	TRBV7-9	CASSFTHRGPWEQYF	TGTGCCAGCAGCTTCACTCACAGGGGTCCGTGGGAGCAGTACTTC
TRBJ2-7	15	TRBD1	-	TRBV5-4	CASSFQGALGYEQYF	TGTGCCAGCAGCTTTCAGGGGGCTTTAGGCTACGAGCAGTACTTC
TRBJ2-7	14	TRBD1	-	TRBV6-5	CASIFRGLRYEQYF	TGTGCCAGCATTTTCAGGGGGCTAAGGTACGAGCAGTACTTC
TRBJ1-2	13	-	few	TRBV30	CAWRTGSYSGYTF	TGTGCCTGGAGGACGGGATCCTATTCTGGCTACACCTTC
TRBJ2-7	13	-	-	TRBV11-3	CASSLARQYEQYF	TGTGCCAGCAGCCTCGCCCGGCAGTACGAGCAGTACTTC
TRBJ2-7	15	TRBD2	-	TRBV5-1	CASSLASGSSYEQYF	TGCGCCAGCAGCTTGGCCAGCGGGAGCTCCTACGAGCAGTACTTC
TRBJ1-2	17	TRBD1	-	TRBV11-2	CASRFTGTGGRAYGYTF	TGTGCCAGCAGATTTACCGGGACAGGGGGCCGAGCCTATGGCTACACCTTC
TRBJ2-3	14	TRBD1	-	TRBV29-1	CSVEPNRGSDTQYF	TGCAGCGTTGAACCGAACAGGGGGTCCGATACGCAGTATTTT
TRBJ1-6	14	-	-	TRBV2	CASRTGRLNSPLHF	TGTGCCAGCAGGACGGGACGTCTCAATTCACCCCTCCACTTT
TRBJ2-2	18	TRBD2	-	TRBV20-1	CSASKELAGLANTGELFF	TGCAGTGCTAGTAAGGAGCTAGCGGGGCTCGCGAACACCGGGGAGCTGTTTTTT
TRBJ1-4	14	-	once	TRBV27	CASSSSGSNEKLFF	TGTGCCAGCAGTTCCTCGGGGTCGAATGAAAAACTGTTTTTT
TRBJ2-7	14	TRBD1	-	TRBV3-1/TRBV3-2	CASSPGTGEGEQYF	TGTGCCAGCAGCCCGGGGACAGGGGAGGGCGAGCAGTACTTC
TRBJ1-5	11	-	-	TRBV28	CASSFKQPQHF	TGTGCCAGCAGTTTCAAGCAGCCCCAGCATTTT
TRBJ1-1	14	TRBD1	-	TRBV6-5	CASSYLQGFTEAFF	TGTGCCAGCAGTTACCTACAGGGGTTTACTGAAGCTTTCTTT
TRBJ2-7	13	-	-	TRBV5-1	CASSTGTSYEQYF	TGCGCCAGCAGCACAGGGACTTCCTACGAGCAGTACTTC
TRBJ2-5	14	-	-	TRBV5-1	CASSLAGRQETQYF	TGCGCCAGCAGCTTGGCAGGCAGACAAGAGACCCAGTACTTC
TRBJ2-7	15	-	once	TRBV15	CATSRDEAHPLPQYF	TGTGCCACCAGCAGAGATGAGGCTCACCCCCTACCCCAGTACTTC
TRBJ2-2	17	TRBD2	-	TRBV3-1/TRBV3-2	CASSQGGLAGGTGELFF	TGTGCCAGCAGCCAAGGTGGGCTAGCGGGAGGTACCGGGGAGCTGTTTTTT
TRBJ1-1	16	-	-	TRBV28	CASSLVRGGSGTEAFF	TGTGCCAGCAGTCTCGTCAGGGGCGGTTCGGGCACTGAAGCTTTCTTT
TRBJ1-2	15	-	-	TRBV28	CASSQTPGHLYGYTF	TGTGCCAGCAGCCAAACACCGGGACATCTTTATGGCTACACCTTC
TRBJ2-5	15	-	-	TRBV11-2	CASSSGARGSQTQYF	TGTGCCAGCAGCTCAGGGGCAAGGGGAAGTCAGACCCAGTACTTC